Following are 2 T cell receptor beta chains from one sample sequenced in a study of Graves' ophthalmopathy and Graves' hyperthyroidism. The sequenced template was RNA, covering the TCR beta CDR3 region. RT-PCR in the first round used HTBI primers; a second-round multiplex PCR followed. From the multiplex PCR reads, TCRdb called clonotypes with MiXCR, one entry per CDR3 protein. The data show 170,000 or so distinct CDR3 sequences, 30% to 45% seen once. Material for sequencing was peripheral blood. These receptors originate from a woman aged 40 to 49 with Graves' ophthalmopathy.

This clonotype was picked up many times. The chain combines TRBV5-1 with TRBJ2-7, with TRBD2 matching 8 bases. This CDR3 comprises 16 residues. Per germline, CDR1 SGHRS and CDR2 YFSETQ. J was trimmed by 0 bases and V by 0 bases; bases with no gene match: 5. In DNA form, the CDR3 reads TGCGCCAGCAGCTTGGTCCCAGCGGGGGTCTCCTACGAGCAGTACTTC. Encoded protein: CASSLVPAGVSYEQYF.

This clonotype was detected many times. The V and J genes are TRBV6-2 or TRBV6-3 and TRBJ2-7; possible D gene TRBD1, 5 bases. The germline gives CDR1 MNHEY, CDR2 SVGEGT. V was shortened by 6 bases and J by 5 bases, with 20 bases between the two germline ends. The CDR3 covers 15 residues. CDR3 nucleotides: TGTGCCAGCAGAGGAACGACAGAGAAAGGGGACGAGCAGTACTTC. Amino acid sequence: CASRGTTEKGDEQYF.